The 11 T cell receptor beta chains below all came from one sample that was sequenced in a study of blood T cell repertoires in COVID-19. Sequencing was performed with immunoSEQ multiplex PCR; in TCRdb, only in-frame clones are kept and a portion is missing. This sample has about 260,000 clones, with about 85% found just once. Sequencing was done on a sample of peripheral blood. The receptor set was obtained from a man aged 60 to 69 with acute or convalescent COVID-19.

This rearrangement joins TRBV28 to TRBJ1-3, with a weak D call TRBD1 (5 bases). The CDR3 contains 15 residues. Looked up from germline, CDR1 is MDHEN and CDR2 is SYDVKM. The V gene lost 6 bases and the J gene lost 0 bases, with 12 bases spanning the gap. CDR3 DNA: TGTGCCAGCAGCCCCGGACAAAGCTCTGGAAACACCATATATTTT. Translation gives CASSPGQSSGNTIYF. The full variable domain, completed using reference TRBV28 and TRBJ1-3, is DVKVTQSSRYLVKRTGEKVFLECVQDMDHENMFWYRQDPGLGLRLIYFSYDVKMKEKGDIPEGYSVSREKKERFSLILESASTNQTSMYLCASSPGQSSGNTIYFGEGSWLTVV.

This chain joins TRBV7-2 and TRBJ2-1; 9 bases are shared with TRBD2. The CDR3 sequence is 15 residues long. V shed 3 bases, J shed 4 bases, and the junction held 4 bases outside the gene matches. Germline CDR1 and CDR2: SGHTA and FQGNSA. The CDR3 bases are TGTGCCAGCAGCTTTTCTAGCGGGATTTACAATGAGCAGTTCTTC. Translation: CASSFSSGIYNEQFF.

In its sample, this clone was seen once. This chain uses TRBV7-6 with TRBJ2-7; weak D call: TRBD1 (5 bases). This CDR3 has 12 amino acids. V shed 0 bases and J shed 5 bases, with 5 bases lying between them. Looked up from germline, CDR1 is SGHVS and CDR2 is FNYEAQ. CDR3 coding DNA: TGTGCCAGCAGCTTAGCAGGGGACGAGCAGTACTTC. It codes for CASSLAGDEQYF.

The DNA of the CDR3 is TGTGCCAGCAGTTACATGCGGGGTGGAACTGAAGCTTTCTTT. Encoded protein: CASSYMRGGTEAFF. The chain links TRBV6-5 to TRBJ1-1; D gene uncertain. Germline V lookup: CDR1 MNHEY, CDR2 SVGAGI. The CDR3 spans 14 residues. Trimming left V 2 bases short and J 5 bases short, with 12 bases between.

This clone has only a few counts. CDR3 DNA: TGTGCCAGCTCACCACCGAACGGGGGGGATGAGCAGTTCTTC. The encoded protein is CASSPPNGGDEQFF. V gene TRBV18 combines with J gene TRBJ2-1; 8 bases match TRBD2. The CDR3 spans 14 residues. Germline V gene sequence: CDR1 KGHSH, CDR2 LQKENI. With V trimmed by 0 bases and J by 8 bases, 3 bases remained unmatched.

V usage is TRBV6-5 and J usage is TRBJ2-2; a weak D match, TRBD1 (5 bases). In germline, CDR1 is MNHEY, CDR2 SVGAGI. Trimming stripped 1 base from V and 8 bases from J, with 8 bases between. CDR3 length: 13 residues. CDR3 nucleotide sequence: TGTGCCAGCAGTTACTTTTCAGGGGGGGAGCTGTTTTTT. This codes for CASSYFSGGELFF.

This rearrangement joins TRBV30 to TRBJ1-5; no definite D call. Germline V gives CDR1 GTSNPN, CDR2 SVGIG (reference sequence). V was cut by 3 bases and J by 0 bases, with 6 bases left in between. The CDR3 contains 13 residues. The CDR3 reads CAWRQNSNQPQHF. Here the CDR3 DNA reads TGTGCCTGGAGGCAGAATAGCAATCAGCCCCAGCATTTT.

The rearrangement links TRBV6-4 to TRBJ1-5, with 8 bases fitting TRBD1. This CDR3 has 17 residues. Per germline, CDR1 MRHNA and CDR2 SNTAGT. Trimming at V came to 3 bases and at J to 0 bases, leaving 7 bases not matched to a gene. The CDR3 loop is CASSEISTGDSNQPQHF. The CDR3 DNA sequence: TGTGCCAGCAGTGAAATCTCGACAGGGGATAGCAATCAGCCCCAGCATTTT.

This clone was observed many times. V usage is TRBV5-4 and J usage is TRBJ2-1; 10 bases line up with TRBD2. From germline, CDR1 is SGHNT and CDR2 YYREEE (reference sequence). Unmatched junction bases numbered 10, after V lost 2 bases and J lost 2 bases. The CDR3 totals 18 residues. The CDR3 protein is CASSLRLAGAFTYNEQFF. The CDR3 DNA sequence: TGTGCCAGCAGCTTACGTCTAGCGGGGGCCTTTACCTACAATGAGCAGTTCTTC.

This clone was recorded once. The V and J genes are TRBV2 and TRBJ1-1; TRBD1 might be the D (6 bases). The ends were cut back, 10 bases at V and 6 bases at J, with 21 bases in the middle. The germline CDR1 and CDR2 sequences are SNHLY and FYNNEI. This CDR3 spans 14 amino acids. CDR3 coding DNA: TGTGCCACCACTTTGCGGACAGTAAGCGCTGAAGCTTTCTTT. This sequence encodes CATTLRTVSAEAFF.

The V call is TRBV19, the J call TRBJ2-2, with D possibly being TRBD1 (6 bases). Germline CDR1 is LNHDA and CDR2 is SQIVND (reference sequence). CDR3 length: 13 amino acids. The V and J ends lost 3 bases and 6 bases respectively, with 8 bases between them. CDR3 sequence reads: CASSIEGAGELFF. CDR3 nucleotide sequence: TGTGCCAGTAGTATTGAGGGGGCCGGGGAGCTGTTTTTT.